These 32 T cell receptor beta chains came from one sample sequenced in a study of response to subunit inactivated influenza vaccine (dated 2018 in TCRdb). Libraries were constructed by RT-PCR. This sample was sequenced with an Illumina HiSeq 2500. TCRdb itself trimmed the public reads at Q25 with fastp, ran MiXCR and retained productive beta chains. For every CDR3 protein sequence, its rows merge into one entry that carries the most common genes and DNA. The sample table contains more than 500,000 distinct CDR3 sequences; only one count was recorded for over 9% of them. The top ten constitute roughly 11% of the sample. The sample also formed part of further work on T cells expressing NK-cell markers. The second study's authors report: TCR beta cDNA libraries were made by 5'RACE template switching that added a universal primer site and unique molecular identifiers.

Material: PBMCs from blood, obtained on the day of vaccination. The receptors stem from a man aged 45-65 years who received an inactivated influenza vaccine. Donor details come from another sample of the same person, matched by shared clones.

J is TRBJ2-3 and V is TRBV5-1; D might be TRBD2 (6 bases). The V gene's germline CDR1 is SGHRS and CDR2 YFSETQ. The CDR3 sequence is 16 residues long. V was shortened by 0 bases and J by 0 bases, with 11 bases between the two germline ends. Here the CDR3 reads CASSLVGGVSTDTQYF. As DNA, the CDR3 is TGCGCCAGCAGCTTGGTCGGCGGGGTGAGCACAGATACGCAGTATTTT.

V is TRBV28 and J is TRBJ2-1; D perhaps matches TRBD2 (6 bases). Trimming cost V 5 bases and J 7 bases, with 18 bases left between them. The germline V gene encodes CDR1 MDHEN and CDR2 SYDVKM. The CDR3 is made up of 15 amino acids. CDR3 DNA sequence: TGTGCCAGCAGTCCCAGGCCGGGCCGGGAGAATGAGCAGTTCTTC. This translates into CASSPRPGRENEQFF.

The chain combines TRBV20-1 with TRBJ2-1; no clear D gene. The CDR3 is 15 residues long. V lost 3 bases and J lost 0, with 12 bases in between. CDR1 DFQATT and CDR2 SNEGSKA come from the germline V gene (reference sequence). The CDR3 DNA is TGCAGTGCTAGGGGCATTGGAAGCTCCTACAATGAGCAGTTCTTC. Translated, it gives CSARGIGSSYNEQFF.

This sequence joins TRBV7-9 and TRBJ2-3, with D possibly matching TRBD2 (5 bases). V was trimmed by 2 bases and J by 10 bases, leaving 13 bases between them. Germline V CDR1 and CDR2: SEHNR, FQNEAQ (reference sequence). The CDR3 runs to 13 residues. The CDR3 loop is CASSLTDYHPQYF. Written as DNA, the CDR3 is TGTGCCAGCAGCTTAACTGACTATCACCCGCAGTATTTT.

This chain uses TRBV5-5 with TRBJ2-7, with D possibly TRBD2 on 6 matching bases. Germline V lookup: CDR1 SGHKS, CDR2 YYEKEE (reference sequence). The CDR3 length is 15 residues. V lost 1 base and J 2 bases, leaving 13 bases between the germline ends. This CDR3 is CASSLWRGSPYEQYF. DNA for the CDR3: TGTGCCAGCAGCTTGTGGAGGGGCTCTCCCTACGAGCAGTACTTC. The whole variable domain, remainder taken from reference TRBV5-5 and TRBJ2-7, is DAGVTQSPTHLIKTRGQQVTLRCSPISGHKSVSWYQQVLGQGPQFIFQYYEKEERGRGNFPDRFSARQFPNYSSELNVNALLLGDSALYLCASSLWRGSPYEQYFGPGTRLTVT.

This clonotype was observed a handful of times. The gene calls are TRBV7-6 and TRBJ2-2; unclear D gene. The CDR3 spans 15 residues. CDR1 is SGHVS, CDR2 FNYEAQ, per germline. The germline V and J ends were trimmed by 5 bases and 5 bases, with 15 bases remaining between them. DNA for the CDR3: TGTGCCAGCAGCGGGAACCGGGTTTATACCGGGGAGCTGTTTTTT. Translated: CASSGNRVYTGELFF.

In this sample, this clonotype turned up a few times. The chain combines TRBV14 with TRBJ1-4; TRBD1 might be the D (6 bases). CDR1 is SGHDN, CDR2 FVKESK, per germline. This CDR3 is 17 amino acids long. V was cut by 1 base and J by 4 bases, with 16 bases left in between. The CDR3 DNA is TGTGCCAGCAGCCAAGGGCCCGGACAGAGCTTTAATGAAAAACTGTTTTTT. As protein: CASSQGPGQSFNEKLFF.

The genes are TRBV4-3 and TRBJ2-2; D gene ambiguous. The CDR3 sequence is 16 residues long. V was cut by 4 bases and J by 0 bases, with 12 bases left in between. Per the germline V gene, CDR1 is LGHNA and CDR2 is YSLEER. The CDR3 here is CASSPLGISNTGELFF. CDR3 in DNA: TGCGCCAGCAGCCCACTTGGAATCTCGAACACCGGGGAGCTGTTTTTT.

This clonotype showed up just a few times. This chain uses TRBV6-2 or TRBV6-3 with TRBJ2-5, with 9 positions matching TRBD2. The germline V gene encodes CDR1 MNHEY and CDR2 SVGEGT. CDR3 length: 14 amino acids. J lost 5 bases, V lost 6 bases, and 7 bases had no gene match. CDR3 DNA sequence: TGTGCCAGCAGCGGACTAGCGAGACGGGAGACCCAGTACTTC. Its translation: CASSGLARRETQYF.

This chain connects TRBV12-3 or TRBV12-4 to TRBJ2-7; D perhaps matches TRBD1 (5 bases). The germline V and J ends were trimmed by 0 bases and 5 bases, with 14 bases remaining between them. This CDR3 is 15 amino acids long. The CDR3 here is CASSLAGLLLHEQYF. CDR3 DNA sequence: TGTGCCAGCAGTTTAGCGGGGCTCCTCCTCCACGAGCAGTACTTC.

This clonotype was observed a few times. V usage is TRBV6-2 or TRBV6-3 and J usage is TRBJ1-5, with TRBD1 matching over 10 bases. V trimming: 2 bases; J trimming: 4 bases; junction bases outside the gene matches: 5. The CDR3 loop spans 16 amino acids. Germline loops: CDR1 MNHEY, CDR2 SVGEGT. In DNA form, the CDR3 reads TGTGCCAGCAGTTACGTCGGGACAGGGGCAAATCAGCCCCAGCATTTT. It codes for CASSYVGTGANQPQHF.

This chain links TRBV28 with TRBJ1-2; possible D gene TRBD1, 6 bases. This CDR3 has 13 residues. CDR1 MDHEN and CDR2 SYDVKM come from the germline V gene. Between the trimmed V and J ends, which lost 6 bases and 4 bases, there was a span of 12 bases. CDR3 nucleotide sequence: TGTGCCAGCAGGCTAACAGGGCTCTATGGCTACACCTTC. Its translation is CASRLTGLYGYTF.

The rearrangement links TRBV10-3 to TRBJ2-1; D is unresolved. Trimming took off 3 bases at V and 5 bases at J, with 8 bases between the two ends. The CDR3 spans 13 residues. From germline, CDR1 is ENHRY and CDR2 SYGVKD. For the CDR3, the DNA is TGTGCCATCAGTGACGGGTGGGACAATGAGCAGTTCTTC. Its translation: CAISDGWDNEQFF.

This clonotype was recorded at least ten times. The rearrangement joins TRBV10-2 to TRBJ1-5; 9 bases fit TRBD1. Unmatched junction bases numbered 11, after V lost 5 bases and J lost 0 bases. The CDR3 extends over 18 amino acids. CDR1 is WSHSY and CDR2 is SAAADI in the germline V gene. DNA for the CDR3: TGCGCCAGCAGTTCACAGGGGGCCTCAGTCGGTAGCAATCAGCCCCAGCATTTT. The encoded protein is CASSSQGASVGSNQPQHF.

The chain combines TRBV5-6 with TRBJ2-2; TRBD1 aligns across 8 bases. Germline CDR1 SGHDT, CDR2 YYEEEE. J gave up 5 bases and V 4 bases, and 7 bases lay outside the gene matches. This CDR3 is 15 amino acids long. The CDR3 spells CASSKGQVDTGELFF. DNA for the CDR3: TGTGCCAGCAGCAAGGGACAGGTGGATACCGGGGAGCTGTTTTTT.

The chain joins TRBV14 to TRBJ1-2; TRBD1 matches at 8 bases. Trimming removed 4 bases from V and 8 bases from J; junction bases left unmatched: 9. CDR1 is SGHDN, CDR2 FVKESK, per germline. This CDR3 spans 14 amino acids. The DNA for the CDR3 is TGTGCCAGCAGCCGAGTCAGGGGGCGGGACGGCTACACCTTC. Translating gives CASSRVRGRDGYTF.

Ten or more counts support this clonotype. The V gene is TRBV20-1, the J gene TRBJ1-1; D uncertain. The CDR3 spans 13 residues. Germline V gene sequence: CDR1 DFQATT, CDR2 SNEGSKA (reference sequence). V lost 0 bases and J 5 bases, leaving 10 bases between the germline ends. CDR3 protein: CSAREGQYTEAFF. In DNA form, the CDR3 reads TGCAGTGCTAGAGAAGGTCAATATACTGAAGCTTTCTTT.

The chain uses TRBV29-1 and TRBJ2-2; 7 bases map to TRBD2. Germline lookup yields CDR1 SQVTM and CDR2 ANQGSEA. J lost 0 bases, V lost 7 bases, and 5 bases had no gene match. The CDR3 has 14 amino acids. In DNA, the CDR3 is TGCAGCGCCAAGGGACTAACGAACACCGGGGAGCTGTTTTTT. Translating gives CSAKGLTNTGELFF.

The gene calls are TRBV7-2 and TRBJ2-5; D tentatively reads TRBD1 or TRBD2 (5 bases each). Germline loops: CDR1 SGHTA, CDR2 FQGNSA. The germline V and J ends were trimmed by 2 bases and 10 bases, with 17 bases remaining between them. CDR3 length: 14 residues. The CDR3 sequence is CASSLNVQGRDQYF. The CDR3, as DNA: TGTGCCAGCAGCTTAAATGTTCAGGGTCGGGACCAGTACTTC.

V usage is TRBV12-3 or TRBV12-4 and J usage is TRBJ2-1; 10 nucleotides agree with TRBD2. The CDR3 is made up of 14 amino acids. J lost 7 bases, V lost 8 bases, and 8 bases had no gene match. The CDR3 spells CASGLSGRSNEQFF. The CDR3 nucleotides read TGTGCCAGCGGGCTTAGCGGGAGGAGTAATGAGCAGTTCTTC.

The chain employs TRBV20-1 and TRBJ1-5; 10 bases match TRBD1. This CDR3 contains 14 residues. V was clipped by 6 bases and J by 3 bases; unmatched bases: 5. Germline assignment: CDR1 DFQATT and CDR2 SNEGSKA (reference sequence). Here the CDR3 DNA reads TGCAGTGCAAGTGGACAGGGGGACAATCAGCCCCAGCATTTT. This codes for CSASGQGDNQPQHF.

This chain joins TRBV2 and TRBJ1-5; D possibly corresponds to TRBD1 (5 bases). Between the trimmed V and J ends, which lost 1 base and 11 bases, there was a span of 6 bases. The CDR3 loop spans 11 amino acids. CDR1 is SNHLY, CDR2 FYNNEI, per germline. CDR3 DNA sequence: TGTGCCAGCAGTGAAGTGGGGGCCCAGCATTTT. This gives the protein CASSEVGAQHF.

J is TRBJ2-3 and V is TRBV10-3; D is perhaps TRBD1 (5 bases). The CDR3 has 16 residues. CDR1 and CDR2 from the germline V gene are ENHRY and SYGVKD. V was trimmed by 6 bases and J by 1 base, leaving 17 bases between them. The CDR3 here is CAISIIGETGTDTQYF. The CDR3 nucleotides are TGTGCCATCAGCATAATAGGGGAAACGGGCACAGATACGCAGTATTTT.

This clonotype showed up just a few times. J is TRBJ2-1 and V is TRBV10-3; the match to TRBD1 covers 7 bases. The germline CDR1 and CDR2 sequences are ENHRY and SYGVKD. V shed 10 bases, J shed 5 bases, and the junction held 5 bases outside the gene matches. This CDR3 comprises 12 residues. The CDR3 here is CATSGQNNEQFF. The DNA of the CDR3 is TGTGCCACCTCGGGACAGAACAATGAGCAGTTCTTC.

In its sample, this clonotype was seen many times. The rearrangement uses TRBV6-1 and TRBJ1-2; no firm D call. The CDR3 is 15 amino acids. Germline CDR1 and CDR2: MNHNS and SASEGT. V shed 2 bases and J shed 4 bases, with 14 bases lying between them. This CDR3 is CASSEPSSPPYGYTF. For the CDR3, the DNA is TGTGCCAGCAGTGAACCAAGCAGTCCGCCCTATGGCTACACCTTC.

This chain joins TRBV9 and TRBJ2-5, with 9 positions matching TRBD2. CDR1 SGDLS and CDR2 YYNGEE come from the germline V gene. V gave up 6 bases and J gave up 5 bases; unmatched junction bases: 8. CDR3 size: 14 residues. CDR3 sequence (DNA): TGTGCCAGCACGGGGGGACTAGCCTGGGAGACCCAGTACTTC. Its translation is CASTGGLAWETQYF.

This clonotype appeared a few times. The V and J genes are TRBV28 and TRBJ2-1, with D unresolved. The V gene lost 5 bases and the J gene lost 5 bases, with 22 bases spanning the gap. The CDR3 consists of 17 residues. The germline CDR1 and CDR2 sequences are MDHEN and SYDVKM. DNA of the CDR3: TGTGCCAGCAGTCCCGCGCCTGGCTTTGGGATACACAATGAGCAGTTCTTC. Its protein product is CASSPAPGFGIHNEQFF.

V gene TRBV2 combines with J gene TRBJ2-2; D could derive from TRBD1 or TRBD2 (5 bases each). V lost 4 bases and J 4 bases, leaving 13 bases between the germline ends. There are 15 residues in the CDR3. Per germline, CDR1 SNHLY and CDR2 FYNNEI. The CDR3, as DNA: TGTGCCAGCAGTGGGGGACCCTTAAGCACCGGGGAGCTGTTTTTT. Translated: CASSGGPLSTGELFF.

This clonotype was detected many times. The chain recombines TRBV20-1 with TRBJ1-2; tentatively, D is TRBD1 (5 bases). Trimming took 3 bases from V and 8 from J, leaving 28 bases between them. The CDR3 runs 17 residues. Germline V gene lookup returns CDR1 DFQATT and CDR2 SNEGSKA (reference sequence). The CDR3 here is CSASPRPGTRRGGGYTF. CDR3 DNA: TGCAGTGCTAGCCCCCGCCCCGGGACGCGAAGAGGTGGGGGCTACACCTTC.

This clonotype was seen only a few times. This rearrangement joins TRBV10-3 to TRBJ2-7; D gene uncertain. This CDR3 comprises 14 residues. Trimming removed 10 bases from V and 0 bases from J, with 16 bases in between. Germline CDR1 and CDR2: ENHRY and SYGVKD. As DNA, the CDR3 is TGTGCCACCAATGCAATAGCCCGCTCCTACGAGCAGTACTTC. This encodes CATNAIARSYEQYF.

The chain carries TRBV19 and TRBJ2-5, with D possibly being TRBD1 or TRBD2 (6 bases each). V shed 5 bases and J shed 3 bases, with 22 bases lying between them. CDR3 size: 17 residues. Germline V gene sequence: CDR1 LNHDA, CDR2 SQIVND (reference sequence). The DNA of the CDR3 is TGTGCCAGTAGTCCGCAGGTGGGGGCGTGGGGGGAAGAGACCCAGTACTTC. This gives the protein CASSPQVGAWGEETQYF.

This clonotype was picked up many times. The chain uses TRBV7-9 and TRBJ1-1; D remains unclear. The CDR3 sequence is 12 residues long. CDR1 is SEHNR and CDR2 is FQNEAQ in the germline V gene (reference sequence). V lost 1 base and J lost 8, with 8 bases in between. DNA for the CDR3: TGTGCCAGCAGCTTAGGTGGCCAAGAAGCTTTCTTT. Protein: CASSLGGQEAFF. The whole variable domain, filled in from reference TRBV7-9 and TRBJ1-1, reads DTGVSQNPRHKITKRGQNVTFRCDPISEHNRLYWYRQTLGQGPEFLTYFQNEAQLEKSRLLSDRFSAERPKGSFSTLEIQRTEQGDSAMYLCASSLGGQEAFFGQGTRLTVV.